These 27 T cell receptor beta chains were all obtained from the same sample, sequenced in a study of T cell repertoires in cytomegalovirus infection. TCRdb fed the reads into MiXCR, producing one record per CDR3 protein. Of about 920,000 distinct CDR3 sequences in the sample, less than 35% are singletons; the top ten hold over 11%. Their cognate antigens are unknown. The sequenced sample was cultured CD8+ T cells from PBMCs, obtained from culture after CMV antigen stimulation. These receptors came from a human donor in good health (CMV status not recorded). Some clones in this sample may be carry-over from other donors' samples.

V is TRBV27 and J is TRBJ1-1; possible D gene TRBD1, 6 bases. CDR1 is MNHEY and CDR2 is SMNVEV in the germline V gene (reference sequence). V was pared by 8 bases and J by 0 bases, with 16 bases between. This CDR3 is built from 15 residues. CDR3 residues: CASGLGGAMNTEAFF. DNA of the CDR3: TGTGCCAGCGGCCTGGGGGGGGCGATGAACACTGAAGCTTTCTTT.

The CDR3 spells CASRTGGIQETQYF. The CDR3 DNA follows: TGTGCCAGCCGGACAGGGGGCATCCAAGAGACCCAGTACTTC. This rearrangement joins TRBV7-6 to TRBJ2-5, with 11 positions matching TRBD1. Germline V gene sequence: CDR1 SGHVS, CDR2 FNYEAQ. V lost 8 bases to trimming and J lost 1 base; unmatched junction nucleotides: 3. The CDR3 spans 14 residues.

CDR3 nucleotide sequence: TGTGCCAGCAGTTTCATGACAGGGAGAGGCAATGAGCAGTTCTTC. Its translation: CASSFMTGRGNEQFF. The genes are TRBV6-6 and TRBJ2-1, with 7 bases fitting TRBD1. Germline CDR1 and CDR2: MNHNY and SVGAGI (reference sequence). Trimming removed 4 bases from V and 6 bases from J; junction bases left unmatched: 9. The length of the CDR3 is 15 residues.

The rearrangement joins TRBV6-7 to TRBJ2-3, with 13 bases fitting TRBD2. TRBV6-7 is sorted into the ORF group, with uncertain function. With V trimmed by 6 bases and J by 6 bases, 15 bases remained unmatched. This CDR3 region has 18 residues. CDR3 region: CASSSRVRTSGGGDTQYF. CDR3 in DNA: TGTGCCAGCAGCTCTCGAGTTCGGACTAGCGGGGGAGGGGATACGCAGTATTTT.

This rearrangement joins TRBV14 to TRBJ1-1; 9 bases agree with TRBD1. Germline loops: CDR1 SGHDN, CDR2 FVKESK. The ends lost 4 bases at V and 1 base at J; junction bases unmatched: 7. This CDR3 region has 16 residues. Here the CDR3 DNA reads TGTGCCAGCAGCCCAAGGACGGGACAGGGGAACACTGAAGCTTTCTTT. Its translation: CASSPRTGQGNTEAFF.

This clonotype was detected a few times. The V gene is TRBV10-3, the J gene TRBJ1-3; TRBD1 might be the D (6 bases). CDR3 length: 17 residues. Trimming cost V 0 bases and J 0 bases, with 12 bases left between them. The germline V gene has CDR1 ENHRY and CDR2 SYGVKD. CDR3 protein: CAISESWQTGSGNTIYF. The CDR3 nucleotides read TGTGCCATCAGTGAGTCCTGGCAGACAGGCTCTGGAAACACCATATATTTT.

The CDR3 bases are TGTGCCAGTAGTTGGGCGGGACAGGAAAACAATGAGCAGTTCTTC. Protein: CASSWAGQENNEQFF. The chain combines TRBV19 with TRBJ2-1, with TRBD1 identical over 8 bases. The V segment lost 5 bases and the J segment 5 bases; nucleotides outside the gene matches: 8. CDR1 is LNHDA and CDR2 is SQIVND in the germline V gene (reference sequence). This CDR3 contains 15 residues.

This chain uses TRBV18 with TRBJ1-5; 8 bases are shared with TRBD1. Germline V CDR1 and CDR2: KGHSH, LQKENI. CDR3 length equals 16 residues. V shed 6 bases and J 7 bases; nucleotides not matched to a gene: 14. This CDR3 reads CASSPADREYRQPQHF. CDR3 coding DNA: TGTGCCAGCTCGCCAGCGGACAGGGAGTATCGGCAGCCCCAGCATTTT.

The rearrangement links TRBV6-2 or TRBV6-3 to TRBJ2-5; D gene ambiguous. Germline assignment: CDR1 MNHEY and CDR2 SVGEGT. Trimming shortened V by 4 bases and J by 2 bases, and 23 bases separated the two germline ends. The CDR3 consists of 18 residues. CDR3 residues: CASSLASSNIWNQETQYF. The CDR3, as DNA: TGTGCCAGCAGTTTAGCCAGTAGCAATATATGGAATCAAGAGACCCAGTACTTC.

DNA for the CDR3: TGTGCCAGCAGCTTACGTAGCGGGGGGCAGCAAGAGACCCAGTACTTC. Translation gives CASSLRSGGQQETQYF. V is TRBV7-6 and J is TRBJ2-5, with 10 bases matching TRBD2. The CDR3 extends over 16 amino acids. Germline V lookup: CDR1 SGHVS, CDR2 FNYEAQ. The V and J ends lost 2 bases and 2 bases, in that order; junction bases with no gene match: 5.

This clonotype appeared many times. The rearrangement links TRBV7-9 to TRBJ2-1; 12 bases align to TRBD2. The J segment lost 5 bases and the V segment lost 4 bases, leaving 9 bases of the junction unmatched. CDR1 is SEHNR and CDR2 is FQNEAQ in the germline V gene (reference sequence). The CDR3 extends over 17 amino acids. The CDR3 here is CASSSLVGLAGNNEQFF. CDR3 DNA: TGTGCCAGCAGCTCGTTAGTCGGACTAGCGGGGAACAATGAGCAGTTCTTC.

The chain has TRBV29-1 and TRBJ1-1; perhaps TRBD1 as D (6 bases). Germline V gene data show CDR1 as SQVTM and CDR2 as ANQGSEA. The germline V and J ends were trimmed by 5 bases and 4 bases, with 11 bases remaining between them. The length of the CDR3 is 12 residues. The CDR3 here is CSVTGLSTEAFF. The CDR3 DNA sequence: TGCAGCGTTACAGGGTTGAGCACTGAAGCTTTCTTT.

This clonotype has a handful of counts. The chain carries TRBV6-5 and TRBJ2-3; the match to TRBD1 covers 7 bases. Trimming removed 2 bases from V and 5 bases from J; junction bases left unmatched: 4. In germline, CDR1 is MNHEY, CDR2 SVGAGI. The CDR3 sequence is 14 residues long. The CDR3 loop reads CASSYRQGIDTQYF. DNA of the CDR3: TGTGCCAGCAGTTACCGACAGGGCATAGATACGCAGTATTTT.

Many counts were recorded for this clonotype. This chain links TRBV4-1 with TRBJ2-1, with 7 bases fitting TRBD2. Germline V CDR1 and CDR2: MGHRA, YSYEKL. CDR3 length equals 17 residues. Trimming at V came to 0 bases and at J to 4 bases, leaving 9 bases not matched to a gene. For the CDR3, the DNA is TGCGCCAGCAGCCAAGAACCTTTCACGGGGGGATACAATGAGCAGTTCTTC. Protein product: CASSQEPFTGGYNEQFF.

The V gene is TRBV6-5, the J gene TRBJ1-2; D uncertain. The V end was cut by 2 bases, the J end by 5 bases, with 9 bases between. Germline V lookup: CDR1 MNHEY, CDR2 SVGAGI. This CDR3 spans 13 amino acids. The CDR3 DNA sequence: TGTGCCAGCAGTTACCGGCAGCTTTATGGCTACACCTTC. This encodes CASSYRQLYGYTF.

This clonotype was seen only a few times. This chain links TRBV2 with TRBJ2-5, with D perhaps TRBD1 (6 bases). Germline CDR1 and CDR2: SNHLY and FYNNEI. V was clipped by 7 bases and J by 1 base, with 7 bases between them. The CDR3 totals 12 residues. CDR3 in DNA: TGTGCCAGCAAGGACAGCCAAGAGACCCAGTACTTC. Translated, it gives CASKDSQETQYF.

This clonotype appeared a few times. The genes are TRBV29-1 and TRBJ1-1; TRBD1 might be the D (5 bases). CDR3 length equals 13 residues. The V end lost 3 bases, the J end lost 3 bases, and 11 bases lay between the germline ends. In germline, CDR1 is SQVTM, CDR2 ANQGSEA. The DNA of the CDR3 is TGCAGCGTTGATCGGGGGGATTACACTGAAGCTTTCTTT. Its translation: CSVDRGDYTEAFF.

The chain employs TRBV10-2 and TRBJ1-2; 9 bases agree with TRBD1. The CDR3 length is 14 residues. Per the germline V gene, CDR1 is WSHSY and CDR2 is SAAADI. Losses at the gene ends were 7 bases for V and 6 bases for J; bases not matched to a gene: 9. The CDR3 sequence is CASTSSGQGNGYTF. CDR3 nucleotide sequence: TGCGCCAGCACCTCTTCCGGACAGGGGAATGGCTACACCTTC.

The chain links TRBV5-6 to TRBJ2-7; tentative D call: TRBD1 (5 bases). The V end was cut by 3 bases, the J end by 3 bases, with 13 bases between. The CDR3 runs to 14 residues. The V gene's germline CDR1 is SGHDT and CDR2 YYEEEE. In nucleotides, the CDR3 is TGTGCCAGCAGCTGGGGCTGGGGCGACTACGAGCAGTACTTC. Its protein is CASSWGWGDYEQYF.

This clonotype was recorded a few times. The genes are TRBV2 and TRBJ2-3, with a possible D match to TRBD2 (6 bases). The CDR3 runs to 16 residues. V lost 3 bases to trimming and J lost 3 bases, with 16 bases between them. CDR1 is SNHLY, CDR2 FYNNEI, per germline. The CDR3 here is CASSEGWRGRTDTQYF. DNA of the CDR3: TGTGCCAGCAGTGAGGGTTGGCGGGGTAGGACAGATACGCAGTATTTT.

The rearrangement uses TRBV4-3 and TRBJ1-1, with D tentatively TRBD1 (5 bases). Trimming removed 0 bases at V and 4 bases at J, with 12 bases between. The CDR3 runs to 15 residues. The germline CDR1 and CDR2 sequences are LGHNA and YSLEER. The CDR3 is CASSQDSGLGTEAFF. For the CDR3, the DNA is TGCGCCAGCAGCCAAGACTCAGGGTTGGGCACTGAAGCTTTCTTT.

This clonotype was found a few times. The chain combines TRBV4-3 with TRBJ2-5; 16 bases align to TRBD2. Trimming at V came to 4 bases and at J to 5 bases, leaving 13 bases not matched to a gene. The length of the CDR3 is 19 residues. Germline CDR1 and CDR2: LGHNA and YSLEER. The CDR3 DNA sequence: TGCGCCAGCAGCCCACGTCCCGGGACTAGCGGGGGGGCCTCGGAGACCCAGTACTTC. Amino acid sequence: CASSPRPGTSGGASETQYF.

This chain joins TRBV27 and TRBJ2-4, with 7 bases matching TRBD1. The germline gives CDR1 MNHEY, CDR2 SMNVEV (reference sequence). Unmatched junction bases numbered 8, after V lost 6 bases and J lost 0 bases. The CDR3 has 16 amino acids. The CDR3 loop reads CASSYRGRSAKNIQYF. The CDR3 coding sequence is TGTGCCAGCAGCTACAGGGGAAGGTCAGCCAAAAACATTCAGTACTTC.

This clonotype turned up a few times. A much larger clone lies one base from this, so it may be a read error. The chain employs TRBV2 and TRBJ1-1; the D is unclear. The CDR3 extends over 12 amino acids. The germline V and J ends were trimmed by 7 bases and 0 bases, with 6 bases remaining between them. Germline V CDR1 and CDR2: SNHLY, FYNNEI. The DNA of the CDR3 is TGTGCCAGCACCTGGCTGAACACTGAAGCTTTCTTT. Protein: CASTWLNTEAFF.

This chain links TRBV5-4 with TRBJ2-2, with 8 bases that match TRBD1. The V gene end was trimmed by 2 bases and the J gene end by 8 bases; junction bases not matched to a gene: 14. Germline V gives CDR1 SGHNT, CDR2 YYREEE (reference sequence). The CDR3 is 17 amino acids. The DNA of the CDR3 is TGTGCCAGCAGCTTTGACAGGGGTGGCGAACGATCTGGGGAGCTGTTTTTT. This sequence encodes CASSFDRGGERSGELFF.

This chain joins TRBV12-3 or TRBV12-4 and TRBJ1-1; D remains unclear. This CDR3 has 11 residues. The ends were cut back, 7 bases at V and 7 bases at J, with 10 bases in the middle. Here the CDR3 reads CASITKREAFF. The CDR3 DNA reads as TGTGCCAGCATTACCAAACGTGAAGCTTTCTTT.

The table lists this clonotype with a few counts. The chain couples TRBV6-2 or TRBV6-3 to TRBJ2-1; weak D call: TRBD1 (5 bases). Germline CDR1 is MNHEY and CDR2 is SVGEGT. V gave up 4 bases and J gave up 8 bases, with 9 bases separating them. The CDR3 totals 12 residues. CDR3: CASSSETDEQFF. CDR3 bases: TGTGCCAGCAGTTCCGAGACAGATGAGCAGTTCTTC.